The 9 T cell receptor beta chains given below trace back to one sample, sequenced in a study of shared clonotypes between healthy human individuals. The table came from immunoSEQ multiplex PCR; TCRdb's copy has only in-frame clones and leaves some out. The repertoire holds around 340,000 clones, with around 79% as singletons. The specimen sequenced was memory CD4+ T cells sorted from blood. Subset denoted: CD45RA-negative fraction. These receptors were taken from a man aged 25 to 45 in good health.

This CDR3 is CASSQFPALYNEQFF. The CDR3 nucleotides are TGTGCCAGCAGCCAGTTCCCAGCTCTCTACAATGAGCAGTTCTTC. The chain employs TRBV4-2 and TRBJ2-1; D not certain. Trimming removed 3 bases from V and 3 bases from J, with 12 bases in between. This CDR3 contains 15 residues. From germline, CDR1 is LGHNA and CDR2 YNFKEQ.

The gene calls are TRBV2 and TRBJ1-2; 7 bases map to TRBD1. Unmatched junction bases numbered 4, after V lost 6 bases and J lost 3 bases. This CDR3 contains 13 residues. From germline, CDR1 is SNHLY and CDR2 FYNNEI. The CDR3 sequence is CASSEGTDYGYTF. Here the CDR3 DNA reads TGTGCCAGCAGCGAGGGGACAGACTATGGCTACACCTTC.

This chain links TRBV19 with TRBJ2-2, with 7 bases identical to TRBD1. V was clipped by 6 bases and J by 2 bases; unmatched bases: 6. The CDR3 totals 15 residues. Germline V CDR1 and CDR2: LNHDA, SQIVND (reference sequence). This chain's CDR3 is CASSPTGVNTGELFF. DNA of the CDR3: TGTGCCAGTAGCCCTACAGGGGTTAACACCGGGGAGCTGTTTTTT.

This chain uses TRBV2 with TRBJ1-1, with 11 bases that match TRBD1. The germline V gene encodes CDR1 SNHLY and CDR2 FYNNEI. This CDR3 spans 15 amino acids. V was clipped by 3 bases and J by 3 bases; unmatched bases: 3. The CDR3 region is CASSDRDRGYTEAFF. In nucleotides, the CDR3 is TGTGCCAGCAGTGATCGGGACAGGGGGTACACTGAAGCTTTCTTT.

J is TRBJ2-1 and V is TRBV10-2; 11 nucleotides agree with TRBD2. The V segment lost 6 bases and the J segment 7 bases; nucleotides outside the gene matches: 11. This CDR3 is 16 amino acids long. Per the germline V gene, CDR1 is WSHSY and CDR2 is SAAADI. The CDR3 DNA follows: TGCGCCAGCAGCGGGCTTACTAGCGGGAGTACGAATGAGCAGTTCTTC. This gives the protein CASSGLTSGSTNEQFF.

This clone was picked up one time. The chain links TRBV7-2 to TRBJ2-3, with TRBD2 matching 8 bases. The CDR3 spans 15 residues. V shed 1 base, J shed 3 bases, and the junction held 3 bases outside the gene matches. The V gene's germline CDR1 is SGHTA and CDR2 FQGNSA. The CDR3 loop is CASSLVGGRTDTQYF. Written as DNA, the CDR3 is TGTGCCAGCAGCTTAGTGGGCGGGAGGACAGATACGCAGTATTTT.

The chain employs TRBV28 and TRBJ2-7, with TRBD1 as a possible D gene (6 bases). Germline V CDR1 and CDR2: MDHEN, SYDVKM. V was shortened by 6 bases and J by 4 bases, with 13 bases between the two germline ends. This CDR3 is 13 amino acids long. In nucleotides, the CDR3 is TGTGCCAGCAGACCCACCGACAGGTACGAGCAGTACTTC. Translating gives CASRPTDRYEQYF.

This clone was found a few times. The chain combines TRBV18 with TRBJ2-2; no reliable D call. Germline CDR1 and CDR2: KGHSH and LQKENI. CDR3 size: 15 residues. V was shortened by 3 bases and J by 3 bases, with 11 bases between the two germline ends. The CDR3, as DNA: TGTGCCAGCTCACCTAAAGCCGTCGACACCGGGGAGCTGTTTTTT. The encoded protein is CASSPKAVDTGELFF.

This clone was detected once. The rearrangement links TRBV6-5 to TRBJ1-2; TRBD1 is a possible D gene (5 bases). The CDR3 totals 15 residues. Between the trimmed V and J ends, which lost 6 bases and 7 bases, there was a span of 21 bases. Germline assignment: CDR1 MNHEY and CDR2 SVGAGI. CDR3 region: CASSHQQVTAGGYTF. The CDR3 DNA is TGTGCCAGCAGCCACCAACAGGTAACTGCTGGTGGCTACACCTTC.